These T cell receptor beta chains were read from a single sample in a study of neurological immune-mediated disorders. TCRdb re-derived calls from the 5' RACE reads in MiXCR, one entry per CDR3 protein. The sample includes 55,000 to 70,000 distinct CDR3 sequences, roughly 10% of them seen just once. Sequenced input: PBMCs. The receptors derive from a male donor with HTLV-1-associated myelopathy (HAM/TSP). CDR3s include the opening cysteine and the closing phenylalanine or tryptophan. Each record gives: CDR3 length, J gene, V gene, D gene, clone size, CDR3 DNA, CDR3 protein. The D gene is left open where the match is weak. Clone size appears in some rows only: once, few, many, or a class for an expanded clone.

16,TRBJ2-2,TRBV7-6,TRBD2,many,TGTGCCAGCAGCTTAGAGTCTAGCGGTAACACCGGGGAGCTGTTTTTT,CASSLESSGNTGELFF
20,TRBJ2-6,TRBV20-1,TRBD2,.,TGCAGTGCTAGAGACCTTAAGACTAGCGGGGTTAGCTCTGGGGCCAACGTCCTGACTTTC,CSARDLKTSGVSSGANVLTF
18,TRBJ2-1,TRBV3-1,TRBD1,.,TGTGCCAGCAGCCAAGGAGCGACTGGGGACAGGGCGGGCAGTGAGCAGTTCTTC,CASSQGATGDRAGSEQFF
13,TRBJ2-7,TRBV5-8,.,many,TGTGCCAGCAGCTTGGCAAGGGACTCCAAGCAGTACTTC,CASSLARDSKQYF
16,TRBJ1-4,TRBV12-3/TRBV12-4,.,many,TGTGCCAGCAGTCTCCGACACTCGCCAACTAATGAAAAACTGTTTTTT,CASSLRHSPTNEKLFF
15,TRBJ2-5,TRBV5-6,TRBD2,medium-sized,TGTGCCAGCAGCTTGGTCGCGGGGGGCCGGGAGACCCAGTACTTC,CASSLVAGGRETQYF
14,TRBJ1-5,TRBV25-1,.,many,TGTGCCAGCAGTGAAGCCCAGGTCGGTCAGCCCCAGCATTTT,CASSEAQVGQPQHF
16,TRBJ1-6,TRBV25-1,TRBD1,many,TGTGCCAGCAGTGAGCCCCGACAGGGGGAGGGTTCACCCCTCCACTTT,CASSEPRQGEGSPLHF
15,TRBJ2-1,TRBV20-1,TRBD2,few,TGCAGTGCTAGAGATAGGCGGGGGGGGTACAATGAGCAGTTCTTC,CSARDRRGGYNEQFF
15,TRBJ2-1,TRBV20-1,.,.,TGCAGTGCTCCACCGGGGGCTATGGGGGGCCATGAGCAGTTCTTC,CSAPPGAMGGHEQFF
16,TRBJ2-1,TRBV20-1,TRBD1,many,TGCAGTGCTTTTCTTGGGACAGCCCTTAACCATAATGAGCAGTTCTTC,CSAFLGTALNHNEQFF
14,TRBJ2-3,TRBV7-9,TRBD1,many,TGTGCCAGCAGCCCGGGACAGTCCACAGATACGCAGTATTTT,CASSPGQSTDTQYF
13,TRBJ1-6,TRBV5-6,TRBD1,many,TGTGCCAGCAGCTGGCAGGGGGACTCACCCCTCCACTTT,CASSWQGDSPLHF
15,TRBJ1-3,TRBV9,.,many,TGTGCCAGCAGCGTATCGGCGATCTCTGGAAACACCATATATTTT,CASSVSAISGNTIYF
15,TRBJ1-5,TRBV7-8,.,many,TGTGCCAGCAGCTCGCAGCGTTTGGGCAATCAGCCCCAGCATTTT,CASSSQRLGNQPQHF
15,TRBJ2-3,TRBV6-1,TRBD2,many,TGTGCCAGCAGTGTAGCGGGGGGCCGGGCAGATACGCAGTATTTT,CASSVAGGRADTQYF
17,TRBJ1-2,TRBV11-2,.,many,TGTGCCAGCAGCTCAACCGGGCGCAGGGCCTTTAACTATGGCTACACCTTC,CASSSTGRRAFNYGYTF
17,TRBJ2-6,TRBV7-9,TRBD2,.,TGTGCCAGCAGCCTAGCGGGCACCCACTCTGGGGCCAACGTCCTGACTTTC,CASSLAGTHSGANVLTF
11,TRBJ2-7,TRBV29-1,.,many,TGCAGCGCGGGACATACCTACGAGCAGTACTTC,CSAGHTYEQYF
12,TRBJ2-3,TRBV29-1,TRBD1,few,TGCAGCGCCAGGGGGCTTGGAGATACGCAGTATTTT,CSARGLGDTQYF
16,TRBJ2-1,TRBV20-1,.,.,TGCAGTGCTCGTGAGGGACTCTCCACGTACTACAATGAGCAGTTCTTC,CSAREGLSTYYNEQFF
12,TRBJ2-7,TRBV20-1,TRBD1,.,TGCAGTGCGCGGACAGGGACTTACGAGCAGTACTTC,CSARTGTYEQYF
17,TRBJ1-6,TRBV5-5,TRBD1,few,TGTGCCAGCAGCCTGGGGGGGGGAGGACAGGCTGCTTCACCCCTCCACTTT,CASSLGGGGQAASPLHF
13,TRBJ2-7,TRBV4-3,.,.,TGCGCCAGCAGCCAAGAGGTAGGGTACGAGCAGTACTTC,CASSQEVGYEQYF
15,TRBJ2-2,TRBV5-1,.,many,TGCGCCAGCAATCCCCAGGGACCGCACACCGGGGAGCTGTTTTTT,CASNPQGPHTGELFF
13,TRBJ1-3,TRBV29-1,.,many,TGCAGCGTTGACTTGGGCTCTGGAAACACCATATATTTT,CSVDLGSGNTIYF
17,TRBJ1-5,TRBV20-1,.,.,TGCAGTGCTAGTTGGAAGATGGTGGGGGGGAGCAATCAGCCCCAGCATTTT,CSASWKMVGGSNQPQHF
16,TRBJ2-7,TRBV5-1,TRBD2,many,TGCGCCAGCAGATTGGGACTAGCGGGGCCCGCGGGGGAGCAGTACTTC,CASRLGLAGPAGEQYF
13,TRBJ2-2,TRBV10-3,TRBD1,many,TGTGCCACCCGGGACAGGGTAGCCGGGGAGCTGTTTTTT,CATRDRVAGELFF
13,TRBJ2-7,TRBV5-1,.,many,TGCGCCAGCGGGAGGCAGACCTCTGATGAGCAGTACTTC,CASGRQTSDEQYF
16,TRBJ1-2,TRBV6-6,TRBD1,many,TGTGCCAGCAGCCCCACCGGACAGGGGGTGGGGTATGGCTACACCTTC,CASSPTGQGVGYGYTF
11,TRBJ2-4,TRBV30,.,many,TGTGCCTGGAGTGGTGGGAACATTCAGTACTTC,CAWSGGNIQYF
13,TRBJ1-2,TRBV27,.,many,TGTGCCAGCAGTTTAGAAGGGTACAGTGGCTACACCTTC,CASSLEGYSGYTF
15,TRBJ2-5,TRBV7-2,.,many,TGTGCCAGCAGCTTACAGGGGACGGGGCAAGAGACCCAGTACTTC,CASSLQGTGQETQYF
15,TRBJ2-2,TRBV5-5,.,.,TGTGCCAGCAGCTTGCAGGGTCCGGACACCGGGGAGCTGTTTTTT,CASSLQGPDTGELFF
16,TRBJ2-5,TRBV2,.,many,TGTGCCAGCATAATTTCTAGGACACACCGCGGAGAGACCCAGTACTTC,CASIISRTHRGETQYF
14,TRBJ2-7,TRBV6-1,TRBD1,many,TGTGCCAGCAGTGGGACAGGGGGAACCTACGAGCAGTACTTC,CASSGTGGTYEQYF
14,TRBJ2-5,TRBV18,.,many,TGTGCCAGCTCACCACTTAGCGGCCAAGAGACCCAGTACTTC,CASSPLSGQETQYF
13,TRBJ2-3,TRBV18,TRBD1,many,TGTGCCAGCTCGCCGACAGGGTTTGATACGCAGTATTTT,CASSPTGFDTQYF
16,TRBJ2-5,TRBV5-1,TRBD1,many,TGCGCCAGCAGCTTTACCCCCGGGACAGGGTTTGAGACCCAGTACTTC,CASSFTPGTGFETQYF
17,TRBJ2-1,TRBV4-3,.,many,TGCGCCAGCAGCCCCCTAAAGGGGGGGGGGCTGTACAATGAGCAGTTCTTC,CASSPLKGGGLYNEQFF
15,TRBJ2-2,TRBV20-1,TRBD1,many,TGCAGTGCTGACCCGGCAGGGGGACATACCGGGGAGCTGTTTTTT,CSADPAGGHTGELFF
14,TRBJ2-7,TRBV7-2,.,.,TGTGCCAGCAGCTTGCGGACAGAATACTACGAGCAGTACTTC,CASSLRTEYYEQYF
14,TRBJ2-7,TRBV5-1,TRBD1,many,TGCGCCAGCAGCTTGGAAGGGACAGACTACGAGCAGTACTTC,CASSLEGTDYEQYF
15,TRBJ2-5,TRBV20-1,.,many,TGCAGTGCTAGAGTCGGCGGGGGCGGGTGGGAGACCCAGTACTTC,CSARVGGGGWETQYF
15,TRBJ2-6,TRBV25-1,.,many,TGTGCCAGCAGTGATACCCTATCCGGGGCCAACGTCCTGACTTTC,CASSDTLSGANVLTF
17,TRBJ2-5,TRBV24-1,.,.,TGTGCCACAAGTGAGGCCCAGGGGCAGGCTGGGGGAGAGACCCAGTACTTC,CATSEAQGQAGGETQYF
14,TRBJ2-7,TRBV15,TRBD1,many,TGTGCCACCAGCAGGGACAGGCAGGCCTACGAGCAGTACTTC,CATSRDRQAYEQYF
16,TRBJ1-2,TRBV5-6,TRBD1,.,TGTGCCAACAGCTTACCGGGACAGGGTAGGAGGGGTGGCTACACCTTC,CANSLPGQGRRGGYTF
17,TRBJ2-5,TRBV7-9,TRBD2,many,TGTGCCAGCAGTCGTGGGCTAGCGGGGGGATACCAAGAGACCCAGTACTTC,CASSRGLAGGYQETQYF
16,TRBJ2-2,TRBV18,.,.,TGTGCCAGCTCGCCCCGGGATTCGCCTAACACCGGGGAGCTGTTTTTT,CASSPRDSPNTGELFF
14,TRBJ2-1,TRBV20-1,.,.,TGCAGTGCTAGCCCTTTACTGGTCAACAATGAGCAGTTCTTC,CSASPLLVNNEQFF
18,TRBJ2-6,TRBV3-1,.,many,TGTGCCAGCAGCCAAGACAGATGGGAAAAGTCTGGGGCCAACGTCCTGACTTTC,CASSQDRWEKSGANVLTF
15,TRBJ2-7,TRBV11-2,TRBD1,few,TGTGCCAGCAGCTTATCGTGGACAGGAGCCTACGAGCAGTACTTC,CASSLSWTGAYEQYF
14,TRBJ2-7,TRBV5-1,TRBD2,.,TGCGCCAGCCGCCCGGGGGGGGACTCCTACGAGCAGTACTTC,CASRPGGDSYEQYF
14,TRBJ1-1,TRBV9,.,many,TGTGCCAGCAGCTCGGGGTCGGTGAACACTGAAGCTTTCTTT,CASSSGSVNTEAFF
13,TRBJ1-4,TRBV5-1,.,many,TGCGCCAGCAGCCACCCTACTAATGAAAAACTGTTTTTT,CASSHPTNEKLFF
14,TRBJ2-1,TRBV2,TRBD2,many,TGTGCCAGCAAACCGGGACTAGCATCCAATGAGCAGTTCTTC,CASKPGLASNEQFF
14,TRBJ2-5,TRBV9,.,many,TGTGCCAGCAGCGTAGGAGCAGGAAGGGAGACCCAGTACTTC,CASSVGAGRETQYF
15,TRBJ1-6,TRBV19,.,few,TGTGCCGTCTTACGGGACGGAGGATTTAATTCACCCCTCCACTTT,CAVLRDGGFNSPLHF